The 19 T cell receptor beta chains below all came from one sample that was sequenced in a study of blood T cell repertoires in COVID-19. Repertoires were generated with immunoSEQ multiplex PCR, while TCRdb's copy carries only in-frame clones and drops some. The sample has under 200,000 clones, 65% to 90% seen once. Sequencing used peripheral blood. The receptors shown here come from a human donor in a cohort sampled during active COVID-19.

The genes are TRBV3-1 (or the pseudogene TRBV3-2) and TRBJ1-2; no definite D call. V dropped 4 bases and J dropped 8 bases, with 11 bases sitting between them. Germline CDR1 and CDR2: LGHDT and YNNKEL (reference sequence). This CDR3 is built from 12 residues. CDR3 nucleotide sequence: TGTGCCAGCAGCCCCATGCCGGGGGGCTACACCTTC. Translation gives CASSPMPGGYTF.

The chain links TRBV19 to TRBJ2-7; TRBD1 matches at 10 bases. The V gene's germline CDR1 is LNHDA and CDR2 SQIVND (reference sequence). The CDR3 spans 15 residues. With V trimmed by 4 bases and J by 4 bases, 7 bases remained unmatched. The DNA of the CDR3 is TGTGCCAGTAGTACCTCGACAGGGGGCTTTTACGAGCAGTACTTC. Translated, it gives CASSTSTGGFYEQYF.

The chain joins TRBV7-9 to TRBJ1-4, with 7 positions matching TRBD1. CDR1 and CDR2 from the germline V gene are SEHNR and FQNEAQ (reference sequence). The ends lost 5 bases at V and 8 bases at J; junction bases unmatched: 8. This CDR3 spans 14 amino acids. CDR3 protein: CASSPDRVREKLFF. In DNA, the CDR3 is TGTGCCAGCAGCCCCGACAGGGTGCGGGAAAAACTGTTTTTT.

V gene TRBV6-5 combines with J gene TRBJ2-7, with TRBD2 matching 7 bases. Unmatched junction bases numbered 4, after V lost 6 bases and J lost 2 bases. Germline CDR1 MNHEY, CDR2 SVGAGI. The CDR3 has 13 residues. As DNA, the CDR3 is TGTGCCAGCAGGAGGGACTACGCCTACGAGCAGTACTTC. Protein product: CASRRDYAYEQYF.

The count of this clone is one. The chain links TRBV7-2 to TRBJ2-7, with D possibly TRBD2 on 6 matching bases. V gave up 1 base and J gave up 2 bases, with 12 bases separating them. The CDR3 totals 15 residues. Germline lookup yields CDR1 SGHTA and CDR2 FQGNSA. The CDR3 DNA reads as TGTGCCAGCAGCTTAGAGGTTAGCGGAGCCTACGAGCAGTACTTC. This gives the protein CASSLEVSGAYEQYF.

The chain has TRBV4-1 and TRBJ2-1, with 7 bases aligning to TRBD1. CDR3 size: 13 residues. V dropped 0 bases and J dropped 9; count of bases not matched to a gene: 2. Germline CDR1 is MGHRA and CDR2 is YSYEKL. The CDR3 sequence is CASSQDRGTEQFF. CDR3 nucleotide sequence: TGCGCCAGCAGCCAAGACAGGGGGACTGAGCAGTTCTTC.

The chain employs TRBV7-2 and TRBJ2-7; 9 bases are a match to TRBD2. Germline loops: CDR1 SGHTA, CDR2 FQGNSA. The CDR3 is 15 amino acids. J gave up 7 bases and V 5 bases, and 12 bases lay outside the gene matches. CDR3 sequence: CASSVSGSWTGEQYF. The CDR3 coding sequence is TGTGCCAGCAGCGTTAGCGGGAGTTGGACGGGGGAGCAGTACTTC.

This sequence joins TRBV4-3 and TRBJ1-2; maybe TRBD1 (5 bases). Germline CDR1 LGHNA, CDR2 YSLEER. The CDR3 is 15 amino acids. Trimming left V 5 bases short and J 2 bases short, with 15 bases between. The CDR3 DNA follows: TGCGCCAGCAGCTTACTCACAGGATTAAACTATGGCTACACCTTC. It encodes CASSLLTGLNYGYTF.

This chain joins TRBV18 and TRBJ2-7, with D possibly TRBD2 on 5 matching bases. The CDR3 sequence is 15 residues long. V was clipped by 0 bases and J by 1 base, with 10 bases between them. Germline values: CDR1 KGHSH, CDR2 LQKENI. The CDR3 coding sequence is TGTGCCAGCTCACCACCTAGGACTTCTTCCTACGAGCAGTACTTC. The encoded protein is CASSPPRTSSYEQYF.

J is TRBJ1-1 and V is TRBV15; tentative D call: TRBD1 (5 bases). V gave up 0 bases and J gave up 3 bases, with 14 bases separating them. The CDR3 totals 16 residues. CDR1 LNHNV and CDR2 YYDKDF come from the germline V gene (reference sequence). The CDR3 is CATSRDRGLRDTEAFF. The CDR3, as DNA: TGTGCCACCAGCAGAGATAGGGGACTCCGGGACACTGAAGCTTTCTTT. Filled out from reference TRBV15 and TRBJ1-1, the complete variable domain reads DAMVIQNPRYQVTQFGKPVTLSCSQTLNHNVMYWYQQKSSQAPKLLFHYYDKDFNNEADTPDNFQSRRPNTSFCFLDIRSPGLGDTAMYLCATSRDRGLRDTEAFFGQGTRLTVV.

CDR3: CASSFGQGSDGYTF. CDR3 DNA sequence: TGTGCCAGCAGCTTCGGGCAGGGTTCGGATGGCTACACCTTC. The chain links TRBV5-4 to TRBJ1-2, with D perhaps TRBD1 (5 bases). Trimming removed 2 bases from V and 6 bases from J, with 14 bases in between. CDR1 SGHNT and CDR2 YYREEE come from the germline V gene (reference sequence). This CDR3 is built from 14 residues.

The chain carries TRBV6-5 and TRBJ2-7; 7 bases map to TRBD2. Germline V gives CDR1 MNHEY, CDR2 SVGAGI. The CDR3 extends over 14 amino acids. The V gene end was trimmed by 7 bases and the J gene end by 1 base; junction bases not matched to a gene: 7. The CDR3, as DNA: TGTGCCAGCACCAAGGGAGGGGTTTCCTACGAGCAGTACTTC. It yields the protein CASTKGGVSYEQYF.

V usage is TRBV11-2 and J usage is TRBJ2-5, with 12 positions matching TRBD2. Germline CDR1 and CDR2: SGHAT and FQNNGV. V was clipped by 4 bases and J by 5 bases; unmatched bases: 2. This CDR3 is built from 14 residues. CDR3 in amino acids: CASSSSGRGETQYF. In nucleotides, the CDR3 is TGTGCCAGCAGCTCTAGCGGGAGGGGGGAGACCCAGTACTTC.

The chain employs TRBV5-1 and TRBJ2-7, with 11 bases aligning to TRBD2. There are 16 residues in the CDR3. CDR1 is SGHRS, CDR2 YFSETQ, per germline. Trimming cost V 4 bases and J 0 bases; bases outside gene matches: 6. CDR3: CASSTEGTSGSYEQYF. In DNA form, the CDR3 reads TGCGCCAGCAGCACCGAAGGGACTAGCGGCTCCTACGAGCAGTACTTC.

V gene TRBV28 combines with J gene TRBJ2-3; D gene unclear. CDR3 length: 14 residues. V dropped 2 bases and J dropped 6 bases, with 12 bases sitting between them. CDR1 and CDR2 from the germline V gene are MDHEN and SYDVKM. CDR3 nucleotide sequence: TGTGCCAGCAGTTTAGGTCTTCAACGGGATACGCAGTATTTT. Protein product: CASSLGLQRDTQYF.

The J gene is TRBJ2-6, the V gene TRBV7-2; 12 bases map to TRBD2. This CDR3 contains 18 residues. CDR1 and CDR2 from the germline V gene are SGHTA and FQGNSA. The junction had 5 bases not matched to a gene; V was cut back by 3 bases and J by 2 bases. The CDR3 region is CASSFSRTSGAGANVLTF. In DNA form, the CDR3 reads TGTGCCAGCAGCTTTTCCAGGACTAGCGGGGCTGGGGCCAACGTCCTGACTTTC.

The chain is built from TRBV11-3 and TRBJ2-2; D is unclear. V lost 3 bases and J lost 6, with 11 bases in between. This CDR3 comprises 14 residues. Germline values: CDR1 SGHNT, CDR2 YENEEA. CDR3 sequence reads: CASSFVSGPGELFF. CDR3 sequence (DNA): TGTGCCAGCAGCTTCGTGTCGGGTCCCGGGGAGCTGTTTTTT.

The rearrangement joins TRBV10-2 to TRBJ1-6, with D unresolved. This CDR3 spans 16 amino acids. CDR1 is WSHSY and CDR2 is SAAADI in the germline V gene. V was cut by 3 bases and J by 9 bases, with 18 bases left in between. The CDR3 DNA reads as TGCGCCAGCAGTGATGGCGTCCTTAGCTTTTCTTCACCCCTCCACTTT. The encoded protein is CASSDGVLSFSSPLHF.

V is TRBV28 and J is TRBJ2-3; possible D gene TRBD1, 6 bases. CDR3 length: 14 amino acids. Trimming cost V 4 bases and J 3 bases, with 11 bases left between them. The germline CDR1 and CDR2 sequences are MDHEN and SYDVKM. CDR3 DNA: TGTGCCAGCAGTTGGGCAGGGGTAACAGATACGCAGTATTTT. This codes for CASSWAGVTDTQYF.